The 3 T cell receptor beta chains reported below all come from one sample, sequenced in a study of blood T cell repertoires in COVID-19. Data came from immunoSEQ multiplex PCR; TCRdb stores just in-frame clones and leaves some out. The table records roughly 110,000 clones, about four fifths of them present only once. Sequenced sample: peripheral blood. Every receptor here comes from a man in his 70s with acute or convalescent COVID-19.

The V and J genes are TRBV12-5 and TRBJ2-7; 8 bases line up with TRBD1. Germline CDR1 LGHNT, CDR2 FRNRAP. The CDR3 is 14 amino acids. Trimming removed 6 bases from V and 0 bases from J; junction bases left unmatched: 4. CDR3 nucleotide sequence: TGTGCTAGTGGGACAGGGGCCCCCTCCTACGAGCAGTACTTC. Its protein product is CASGTGAPSYEQYF.

Written as DNA, the CDR3 is TGTGCCAGCAATGGACTAGCGACCACCGGGGAGCTGTTTTTT. Its translation: CASNGLATTGELFF. This chain joins TRBV2 and TRBJ2-2; TRBD2 aligns across 9 bases. CDR3 length: 14 amino acids. Germline trimming cut 7 bases from V and 4 bases from J; bases unmatched to any gene: 4. Per germline, CDR1 SNHLY and CDR2 FYNNEI. Supplemented by reference TRBV2 and TRBJ2-2, the full variable domain reads EPEVTQTPSHQVTQMGQEVILRCVPISNHLYFYWYRQILGQKVEFLVSFYNNEISEKSEIFDDQFSVERPDGSNFTLKIRSTKLEDSAMYFCASNGLATTGELFFGEGSRLTVL.

The J gene is TRBJ1-2, the V gene TRBV6-2 or TRBV6-3; 10 bases fit TRBD1. The CDR3 covers 15 residues. Trimming removed 0 bases from V and 6 bases from J; junction bases left unmatched: 4. Germline assignment: CDR1 MNHEY and CDR2 SVGEGT. For the CDR3, the DNA is TGTGCCAGCAGTTACTCCCAGACAGGGGGCAATGGCTACACCTTC. Its protein product is CASSYSQTGGNGYTF.